The 18 T cell receptor beta chains below were found in one sample sequenced in a study of CD8+ T cells in alopecia areata. Following extraction, RNA underwent reverse transcription to cDNA, which served as the sequencing template. Only in-frame clones appear in the TCRdb table, and some are missing; sequencing was by immunoSEQ multiplex PCR. The sample includes fewer than 100,000 clones, about two thirds of them seen just once. The treatment here: oral pan-JAK inhibitor, 5-10 mg twice daily. This material consisted of CD8+ T cells sorted from blood, taken at approximately week 42, from a patient treated with tofacitinib. These receptors came from a human donor with alopecia areata.

This chain uses TRBV28 with TRBJ1-2; 7 bases match TRBD1. Per germline, CDR1 MDHEN and CDR2 SYDVKM. Trimming cost V 3 bases and J 8 bases; bases outside gene matches: 6. There are 13 residues in the CDR3. In nucleotides, the CDR3 is TGTGCCAGCAGTTTGAGACAGGGCTTCGGCTACACCTTC. Encoded protein: CASSLRQGFGYTF.

This clone was observed a handful of times. This chain uses TRBV7-8 with TRBJ2-2; 7 bases agree with TRBD1. CDR1 SGHVS and CDR2 FQNEAQ come from the germline V gene. This CDR3 region has 18 residues. Germline trimming cut 0 bases from V and 2 bases from J; bases unmatched to any gene: 9. DNA of the CDR3: TGTGCCAGCAGCTTAGCTACCATTGGGACAGTCAACACCGGGGAGCTGTTTTTT. Protein sequence: CASSLATIGTVNTGELFF.

The V gene is TRBV19, the J gene TRBJ2-3, with D possibly called TRBD1 or TRBD2 (6 bases each). The CDR3 runs 14 residues. Germline V gene lookup returns CDR1 LNHDA and CDR2 SQIVND (reference sequence). V lost 6 bases to trimming and J lost 6 bases, with 16 bases between them. DNA for the CDR3: TGTGCCAGTAGCCCCGGGGGCTCCGGGGATACGCAGTATTTT. This codes for CASSPGGSGDTQYF.

CDR3 residues: CSVTKGDYTEAFF. The CDR3 DNA reads as TGCAGCGTTACCAAGGGGGATTACACTGAAGCTTTCTTT. The V gene is TRBV29-1, the J gene TRBJ1-1; a weak D match, TRBD1 (6 bases). V was trimmed by 5 bases and J by 3 bases, leaving 13 bases between them. The CDR3 loop spans 13 amino acids. CDR1 and CDR2 from the germline V gene are SQVTM and ANQGSEA. Full variable domain (rest looked up from reference TRBV29-1 and TRBJ1-1): SAVISQKPSRDICQRGTSLTIQCQVDSQVTMMFWYRQQPGQSLTLIATANQGSEATYESGFVIDKFPISRPNLTFSTLTVSNMSPEDSSIYLCSVTKGDYTEAFFGQGTRLTVV.

The V call is TRBV7-8, the J call TRBJ1-5; D perhaps matches TRBD1 (5 bases). V shed 5 bases and J shed 3 bases, with 11 bases lying between them. The V gene's germline CDR1 is SGHVS and CDR2 FQNEAQ. The CDR3 totals 14 residues. The CDR3 reads CASSQWGTNQPQHF. The DNA of the CDR3 is TGTGCCAGCAGCCAGTGGGGGACCAATCAGCCCCAGCATTTT.

This clone has only one observation. The V and J genes are TRBV19 and TRBJ1-2; the D is unclear. The CDR3 runs 13 residues. Trimming removed 3 bases at V and 4 bases at J, with 9 bases between. From germline, CDR1 is LNHDA and CDR2 SQIVND (reference sequence). In DNA, the CDR3 is TGTGCCAGTAGTATTAGTGACTCCTATGGCTACACCTTC. Its protein product is CASSISDSYGYTF.

The chain is built from TRBV11-2 and TRBJ2-7, with D possibly called TRBD1 or TRBD2 (5 bases each). The V end was cut by 4 bases, the J end by 5 bases, with 18 bases between. The CDR3 has 15 residues. Germline V gene lookup returns CDR1 SGHAT and CDR2 FQNNGV. Here the CDR3 reads CASSSPNEGRDEQYF. DNA for the CDR3: TGTGCCAGCAGCTCCCCAAACGAGGGGCGCGACGAGCAGTACTTC.

V and J are TRBV27 and TRBJ2-1; possible D gene TRBD1, 6 bases. Trimming left V 5 bases short and J 7 bases short, with 9 bases between. This CDR3 region has 12 residues. Germline V gives CDR1 MNHEY, CDR2 SMNVEV (reference sequence). CDR3 nucleotides: TGTGCCAGCAGTCCACAGGGAAATGAGCAGTTCTTC. Its translation is CASSPQGNEQFF.

The rearrangement joins TRBV15 to TRBJ1-2; tentatively, D is TRBD1 (5 bases). V was trimmed by 5 bases and J by 2 bases, leaving 15 bases between them. The CDR3 has 15 residues. Germline CDR1 is LNHNV and CDR2 is YYDKDF (reference sequence). Written as DNA, the CDR3 is TGTGCCACCAGCCTAGGCGGGGGACTAAACTATGGCTACACCTTC. The encoded protein is CATSLGGGLNYGYTF.

The rearrangement uses TRBV7-2 and TRBJ2-3; D gene ambiguous. Trimming cost V 2 bases and J 0 bases, with 3 bases left between them. Germline V gene sequence: CDR1 SGHTA, CDR2 FQGNSA. This CDR3 contains 13 residues. This CDR3 reads CASSLISTDTQYF. CDR3 nucleotides: TGTGCCAGCAGCTTAATAAGCACAGATACGCAGTATTTT.

This chain links TRBV9 with TRBJ1-1; 7 bases line up with TRBD1. V shed 0 bases and J 1 base; nucleotides not matched to a gene: 3. The germline CDR1 and CDR2 sequences are SGDLS and YYNGEE. There are 15 residues in the CDR3. Written as DNA, the CDR3 is TGTGCCAGCAGCGTAGTGGGACAGTCGAACACTGAAGCTTTCTTT. Its protein product is CASSVVGQSNTEAFF.

A few counts support this clone. The J gene is TRBJ1-5, the V gene TRBV6-1, with D perhaps matching TRBD1 (6 bases). From germline, CDR1 is MNHNS and CDR2 SASEGT. The CDR3 totals 14 residues. V shed 10 bases and J shed 7 bases, with 20 bases lying between them. Here the CDR3 reads CATTPGRGLQPQHF. Written as DNA, the CDR3 is TGTGCCACCACCCCAGGCAGGGGTTTACAGCCCCAGCATTTT.

CDR3 in DNA: TGTGCCAGCTCCAGGGAGGGACCCCGGGGCAATGAGCAGTTCTTC. Translating it yields CASSREGPRGNEQFF. The rearrangement links TRBV11-2 to TRBJ2-1, with TRBD2 matching over 7 bases. Germline V gene sequence: CDR1 SGHAT, CDR2 FQNNGV. With 8 bases clipped from V and 6 bases from J, the junction kept 13 bases outside the gene matches. This CDR3 spans 15 amino acids.

The V and J genes are TRBV9 and TRBJ2-1, with D perhaps TRBD1 or TRBD2 (6 bases each). The CDR3 spans 11 residues. The V and J ends lost 5 bases and 7 bases respectively, with 7 bases between them. Germline assignment: CDR1 SGDLS and CDR2 YYNGEE. The CDR3 nucleotides read TGTGCCAGCAGAGGGGGGAATGAGCAGTTCTTC. It translates to CASRGGNEQFF.

This chain links TRBV29-1 with TRBJ1-1; TRBD1 is a possible D gene (5 bases). Trimming cost V 3 bases and J 11 bases, with 13 bases left between them. The CDR3 sequence is 11 residues long. Germline-derived CDR1 and CDR2 are SQVTM and ANQGSEA. CDR3 nucleotide sequence: TGCAGCGTTGACGGAGGTGGGGGGGCTTTCTTT. Amino acid sequence: CSVDGGGGAFF.

The chain carries TRBV5-1 and TRBJ2-7, with no clear D. V was clipped by 4 bases and J by 2 bases, with 7 bases between them. This CDR3 spans 12 amino acids. The germline V gene encodes CDR1 SGHRS and CDR2 YFSETQ. CDR3 sequence reads: CASSRGAYEQYF. DNA of the CDR3: TGCGCCAGCAGCCGTGGGGCCTACGAGCAGTACTTC.

This sequence joins TRBV30 and TRBJ2-5, with D tentatively TRBD1 (5 bases). TRBJ2-7 matches the DNA end more closely, so the J call is doubtful. Germline V lookup: CDR1 GTSNPN, CDR2 SVGIG (reference sequence). This CDR3 comprises 15 residues. The CDR3 loop is CASGAAIFSSYEQYF. The CDR3 DNA reads as TGTGCCTCTGGGGCAGCCATCTTTAGCTCCTACGAGCAGTACTTC.

This CDR3 is CASSHLNGGGAVTQYF. The CDR3 DNA reads as TGCGCCAGCAGCCACCTCAATGGCGGGGGGGCAGTTACGCAGTATTTT. This chain connects TRBV4-1 to TRBJ2-3, with TRBD2 matching over 9 bases. CDR3 size: 16 residues. With 3 bases clipped from V and 8 bases from J, the junction kept 12 bases outside the gene matches. Germline V lookup: CDR1 MGHRA, CDR2 YSYEKL.